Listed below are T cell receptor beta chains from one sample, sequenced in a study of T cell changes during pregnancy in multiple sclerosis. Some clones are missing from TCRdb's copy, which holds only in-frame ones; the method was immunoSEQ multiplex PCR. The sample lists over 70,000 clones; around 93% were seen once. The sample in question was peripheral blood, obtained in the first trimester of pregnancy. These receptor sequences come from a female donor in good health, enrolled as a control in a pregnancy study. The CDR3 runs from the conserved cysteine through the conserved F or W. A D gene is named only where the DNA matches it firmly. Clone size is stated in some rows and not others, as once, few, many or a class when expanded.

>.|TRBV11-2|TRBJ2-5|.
TGTGCCAGCAGCTTAGATGTCTTTGGGGCCATGGGGCAAGAGACCCAGTACTTC
CASSLDVFGAMGQETQYF
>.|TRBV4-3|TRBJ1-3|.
TGCGCCAGCAGCCAAGATGAGACATATGGAAACACCATATATTTT
CASSQDETYGNTIYF
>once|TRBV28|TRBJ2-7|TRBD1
TGTGCCAGCAGACCTCAGGGGGCATATTCCAACGAGCAGTACTTC
CASRPQGAYSNEQYF
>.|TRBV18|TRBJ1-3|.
TGTGCCAGCTCACGAACCGGACAGTTAATAACTGGAAACACCATATATTTT
CASSRTGQLITGNTIYF
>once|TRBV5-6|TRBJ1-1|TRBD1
TGTGCCAGCAGCGTACAGGGGGGTACTGAAGCTTTCTTT
CASSVQGGTEAFF
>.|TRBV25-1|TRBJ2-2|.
TGTGCCAGCAGTTTCACCCCGCGGAGAGGCACCGGGGAGCTGTTTTTT
CASSFTPRRGTGELFF
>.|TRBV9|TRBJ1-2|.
TGTGCCAGCAGCGTAGGACAGACCACCAACTCTTATGGCTACACCTTC
CASSVGQTTNSYGYTF
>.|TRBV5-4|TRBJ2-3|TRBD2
TGTGCCAGCCATGGGGGGGAGGCAGATACGCAGTATTTT
CASHGGEADTQYF
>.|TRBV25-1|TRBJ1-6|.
TGTGCCAGCAGTCTGCAGGATTTGTTCTCACCCCTCCACTTT
CASSLQDLFSPLHF
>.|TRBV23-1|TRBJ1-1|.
TGCGCCAGGTGCACAGGTTTGAACACTGAAGCTTTCTTT
CARCTGLNTEAFF
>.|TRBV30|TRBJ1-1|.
TGTGCCTGGACCCCCAACGGGGAATCTGAAGCTTTCTTT
CAWTPNGESEAFF
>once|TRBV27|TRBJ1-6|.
TGTGCCAGCAGTTTATGGGCCAATTCACCCCTCCACTTT
CASSLWANSPLHF
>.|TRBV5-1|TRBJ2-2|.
TGCGCCAGCAGCTCATACAGGGTCGCGAACACCGGGGAGCTGTTTTTT
CASSSYRVANTGELFF
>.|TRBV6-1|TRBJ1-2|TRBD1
TGTGCCAGCAGTGTCGGGACAGGCTATGGCTACACCTTC
CASSVGTGYGYTF
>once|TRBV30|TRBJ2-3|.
TGTGCCTGGACAATGGCAGCCGGGGGCACAGATACGCAGTATTTT
CAWTMAAGGTDTQYF
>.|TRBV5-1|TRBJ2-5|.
TGCGCCAGCAGTGGCGGGATCCAAGAGACCCAGTACTTC
CASSGGIQETQYF
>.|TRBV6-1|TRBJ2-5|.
TGTGCCAGCAGTGAAGTGGGGGGTGCCAACCTGGAGACCCAGTACTTC
CASSEVGGANLETQYF
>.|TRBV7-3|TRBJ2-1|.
TGTGCCAGCAGCCCTCGGGCCATGGGGGCCAATGAGCAGTTCTTC
CASSPRAMGANEQFF
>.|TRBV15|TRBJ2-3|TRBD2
TGTGCCACCAGCAGAGAATGGGGAAGCGGGGGAAACACAGATACGCAGTATTTT
CATSREWGSGGNTDTQYF
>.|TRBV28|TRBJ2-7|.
TGTGCCAGCAAGCCGCCGGGTTTGTACGAGCAGTACTTC
CASKPPGLYEQYF
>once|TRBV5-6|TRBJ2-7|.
TGTGCCAGCAGCTTGGGTGGAGGGGGCTACGAGCAGTACTTC
CASSLGGGGYEQYF
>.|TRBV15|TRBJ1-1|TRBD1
TGTGCCACCAGCAGAGGAGGGACAGGACCATCTGAAGCTTTCTTT
CATSRGGTGPSEAFF
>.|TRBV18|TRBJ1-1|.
TGTGCCAGCTCCCGAGAGACAGGATTGAACACTGAAGCTTTCTTT
CASSRETGLNTEAFF
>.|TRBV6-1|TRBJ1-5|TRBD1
TGTGCCAGCACGAACAGGGGAGGTAGCAATCAGCCCCAGCATTTT
CASTNRGGSNQPQHF
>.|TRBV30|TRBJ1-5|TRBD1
TGTGCCTGGAGGGATCTCCGGGACAGGGCTGGCAGCAATCAGCCCCAGCATTTT
CAWRDLRDRAGSNQPQHF
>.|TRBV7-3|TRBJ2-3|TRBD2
TGTGCCAGCAGCTCCGGTGGGACTAGCGGGGTAAATACGCAGTATTTT
CASSSGGTSGVNTQYF
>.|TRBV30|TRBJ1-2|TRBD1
TGTGCCTGGAGTCGTTCCCGCACAGGGGCGGGCTATGGCTACACCTTC
CAWSRSRTGAGYGYTF
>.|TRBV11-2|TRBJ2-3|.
TGTGCCAGCAGCTTGATGACTAGTCTCACAGATACGCAGTATTTT
CASSLMTSLTDTQYF
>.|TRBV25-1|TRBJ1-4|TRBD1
TGTGCCAGCAGGAGGGACAGTGCAACTAATGAAAAACTGTTTTTT
CASRRDSATNEKLFF
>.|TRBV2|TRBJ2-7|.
TGTGCCAGCAGTGGCGCATACGAGCAGTACTTC
CASSGAYEQYF
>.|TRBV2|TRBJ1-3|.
TGTGCCAGCGGAGGCAGTCGCTCTGGAAACACCATATATTTT
CASGGSRSGNTIYF
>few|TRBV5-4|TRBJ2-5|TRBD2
TGTGCCAGCAGCGCCCGGCTAGCGGGGGGGCAAGAGACCCAGTACTTC
CASSARLAGGQETQYF
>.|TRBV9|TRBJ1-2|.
TGTGCCAGCACGGCGGGGCCCTATGGCTACACCTTC
CASTAGPYGYTF
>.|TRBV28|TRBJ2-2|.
TGTGCCAGCAGTTTATTAGAGGAATCGAACACCGGGGAGCTGTTTTTT
CASSLLEESNTGELFF
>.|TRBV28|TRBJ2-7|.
TGTGCCAGCACCCCAACACAGGGCTACGAGCAGTACTTC
CASTPTQGYEQYF
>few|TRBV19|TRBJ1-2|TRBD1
TGTGCCAGTAGGACAGGGGAAGGGAACTATGGCTACACCTTC
CASRTGEGNYGYTF
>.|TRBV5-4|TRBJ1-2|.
TGTGCCAGCAGCTTACGTAGAGCTAACTATGGCTACACCTTC
CASSLRRANYGYTF
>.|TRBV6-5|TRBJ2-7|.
TGTGCCAGCAGCCCCAGCTACGAGCAGTACTTC
CASSPSYEQYF
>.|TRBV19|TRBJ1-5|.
TGTGCCAGTATGGGAGGGCAGGGAGGGGTCCAGCCCCAGCATTTT
CASMGGQGGVQPQHF
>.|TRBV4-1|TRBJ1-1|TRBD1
TGCGCCAGCAGCCAAGGACAGGGGAACACTGAAGCTTTCTTT
CASSQGQGNTEAFF
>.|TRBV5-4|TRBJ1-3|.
TGTGCCAGCAGCCCCGAGGTCCTCTCTGGAAACACCATATATTTT
CASSPEVLSGNTIYF
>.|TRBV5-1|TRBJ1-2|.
TGCGCCAGCAGCGTATCTCCCTCCTATGGCTACACCTTC
CASSVSPSYGYTF
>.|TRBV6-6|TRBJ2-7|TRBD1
TGTGCCATCGCCGGGACAGTGAACACCTACGAGCAGTACTTC
CAIAGTVNTYEQYF
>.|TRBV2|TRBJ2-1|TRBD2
TGTGCCAGCAAACCGGGACTACCTTACAATGAGCAGTTCTTC
CASKPGLPYNEQFF
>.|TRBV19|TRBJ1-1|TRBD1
TGTGCCAGTAGGATAGGGGGCTCTGAAGCTTTCTTT
CASRIGGSEAFF
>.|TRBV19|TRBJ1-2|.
TGTGCCAGTAGTATCCCGACTCCGAAGGCGGGTGGCTACACCTTC
CASSIPTPKAGGYTF
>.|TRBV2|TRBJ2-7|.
TGTGCCAGCGGACAGGAGGGATTCTACGAGCAGTACTTC
CASGQEGFYEQYF
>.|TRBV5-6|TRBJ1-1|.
TGTGCCAGCAGCTTGCAGGGTAACACTGAAGCTTTCTTT
CASSLQGNTEAFF
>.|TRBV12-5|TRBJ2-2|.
TGTGCTAGTGGTTTCCTGGAGGCCGGGGAGCTGTTTTTT
CASGFLEAGELFF
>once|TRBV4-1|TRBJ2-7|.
TGCGCCAGCAGCCAAAACCCACCGGGGAATCGCTACGAGCAGTACTTC
CASSQNPPGNRYEQYF
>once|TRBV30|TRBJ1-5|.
TGTGCCTGGAATGATCCGGGGAGGGGTATGGGGCCCCAGCATTTT
CAWNDPGRGMGPQHF
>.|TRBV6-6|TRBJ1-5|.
TGTGCCAGCAGTTCGGACAGCCCCTATAGCAATCAGCCCCAGCATTTT
CASSSDSPYSNQPQHF
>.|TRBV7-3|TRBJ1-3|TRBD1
TGTGCCAGCAGCCAAACCGGACAGGGGAGAGTCGGTGGAAACACCATATATTTT
CASSQTGQGRVGGNTIYF
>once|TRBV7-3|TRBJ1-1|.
TGTGCCAGCAGCTTAACCCTAGCAAATGAGAACACTGAAGCTTTCTTT
CASSLTLANENTEAFF
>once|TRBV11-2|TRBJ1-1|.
TGTGCCAGCAGCTTAACCCCCCCGGGCACTGAAGCTTTCTTT
CASSLTPPGTEAFF
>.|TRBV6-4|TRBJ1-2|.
TGTGCCAGCAGTAGGGCAGGGGTCCCTTGTGGCTACACCTTC
CASSRAGVPCGYTF
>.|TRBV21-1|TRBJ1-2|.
TGTGCCAGCAGCAAAGCCGGGGGGACAAACTATGGCTACACCTTC
CASSKAGGTNYGYTF